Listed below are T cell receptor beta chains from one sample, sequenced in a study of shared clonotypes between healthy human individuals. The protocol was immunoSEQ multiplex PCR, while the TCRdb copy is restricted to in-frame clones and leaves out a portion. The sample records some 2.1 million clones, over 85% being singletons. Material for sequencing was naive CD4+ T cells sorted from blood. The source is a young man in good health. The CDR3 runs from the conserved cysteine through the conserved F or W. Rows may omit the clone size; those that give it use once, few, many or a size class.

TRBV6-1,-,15,CASSGTDRGTYEQYF
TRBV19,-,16,CASSTRLAGGIYEQYF
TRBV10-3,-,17,CAISESRTIKGGDTQYF
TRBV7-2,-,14,CASSLVVDGNTIYF
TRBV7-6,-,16,CASSSQEIKGGWGYTF
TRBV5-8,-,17,CASSPIEGSSGANVLTF
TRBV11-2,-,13,CASSLVNPDEQYF
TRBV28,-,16,CASSPPGGWTQSEAFF
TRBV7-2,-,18,CASSLYAARGIYNSPLHF
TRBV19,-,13,CASSPDGGSPLHF
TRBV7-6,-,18,CASSSRLAGDLRTGELFF
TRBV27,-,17,CASSLTPGTGSSYEQYF
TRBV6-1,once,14,CASLLSWNTGELFF
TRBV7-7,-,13,CASSSDRGETQYF
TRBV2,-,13,CASTSAGADTQYF
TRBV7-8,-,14,CASSLGQRNTEAFF
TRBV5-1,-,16,CASSAHTGGASIGYTF
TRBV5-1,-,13,CASSVTGNYGYTF
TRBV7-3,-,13,CASRRSGADTQYF
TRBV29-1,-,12,CSVVLANTEAFF
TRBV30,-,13,CAWSVMGGNEQFF
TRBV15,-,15,CATSRDLTGTYEQYF
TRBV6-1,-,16,CASSEVAGTGTYEQYF
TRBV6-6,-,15,CASSYREGPHQPQHF
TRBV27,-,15,CASGRDRILPGELFF